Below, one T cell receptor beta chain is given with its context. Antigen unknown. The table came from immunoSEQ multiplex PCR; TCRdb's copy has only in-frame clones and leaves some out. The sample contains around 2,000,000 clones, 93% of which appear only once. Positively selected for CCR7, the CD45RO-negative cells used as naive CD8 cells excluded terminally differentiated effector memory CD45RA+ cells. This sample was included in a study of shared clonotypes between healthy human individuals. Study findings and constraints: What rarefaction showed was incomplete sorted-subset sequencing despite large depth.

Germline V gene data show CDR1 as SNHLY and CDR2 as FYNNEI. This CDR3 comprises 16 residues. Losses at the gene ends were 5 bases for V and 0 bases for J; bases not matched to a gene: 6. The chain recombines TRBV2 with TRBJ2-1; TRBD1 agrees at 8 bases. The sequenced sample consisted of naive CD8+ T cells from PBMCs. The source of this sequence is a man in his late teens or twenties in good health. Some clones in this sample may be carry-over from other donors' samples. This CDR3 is CASSYGQGNSYNEQFF. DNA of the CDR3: TGTGCCAGCAGTTATGGACAGGGTAACTCCTACAATGAGCAGTTCTTC.